This entry lists 21 T cell receptor beta chains sequenced from one sample in a study of blood T cells in healthy people across ages. A second PCR of 7 to 11 cycles used a sample-barcoded 5' primer and a J-beta primer mix. TCRdb redid the calling of the 5' RACE reads with MiXCR, one entry per CDR3 protein. The sample contains roughly 800,000 distinct CDR3 sequences, roughly 25% of which appear only once. These data are also associated with another study on T cells of mothers and their children.

The sample comprised blood. Source of these receptors: a boy aged 10-17 years in good health.

The chain joins TRBV12-3 or TRBV12-4 to TRBJ2-2, with 8 bases matching TRBD1. This CDR3 has 16 residues. V lost 6 bases to trimming and J lost 7 bases; unmatched junction nucleotides: 13. DNA for the CDR3: TGTGCCAGCAGCCCCGAGGCAGGGGGCGTACTCGGGGAGCTGTTTTTT. Protein: CASSPEAGGVLGELFF.

A note on this clonotype: A much larger clone lies a single base off, so this may be a read error. The chain links TRBV5-1 to TRBJ2-5; D call uncertain. Germline V CDR1 and CDR2: SGHRS, YFSETQ. The CDR3 runs to 14 residues. CDR3 DNA sequence: TGCGCCTGCAGAAAGAACGGGCCTCAAGAGACCCAGTACTTC. Translating it yields CACRKNGPQETQYF.

This rearrangement joins TRBV11-2 to TRBJ2-2; D is uncertain. The length of the CDR3 is 15 residues. The V and J ends lost 5 bases and 0 bases respectively, with 10 bases between them. Germline assignment: CDR1 SGHAT and CDR2 FQNNGV. The CDR3 DNA follows: TGTGCCAGCAGCAGCCCTCGCACGAACACCGGGGAGCTGTTTTTT. Translated, it gives CASSSPRTNTGELFF.

CDR3 region: CASTSSGGRYNEQFF. In DNA form, the CDR3 reads TGTGCCAGCACCTCGAGCGGGGGGAGGTACAATGAGCAGTTCTTC. The V gene is TRBV7-9, the J gene TRBJ2-1, with 9 bases that match TRBD2. The CDR3 sequence is 15 residues long. CDR1 is SEHNR and CDR2 is FQNEAQ in the germline V gene (reference sequence). Unmatched junction bases numbered 8, after V lost 7 bases and J lost 4 bases.

The chain couples TRBV7-8 to TRBJ2-6, with D possibly being TRBD1 (5 bases). CDR3 size: 19 residues. Trimming removed 5 bases at V and 5 bases at J, with 25 bases between. Germline-derived CDR1 and CDR2 are SGHVS and FQNEAQ. The CDR3 reads CASSLLSGANVLRANVLTF. The CDR3, as DNA: TGTGCCAGCAGCCTCCTCTCTGGGGCCAACGTCCTGCGGGCCAACGTCCTGACTTTC.

This clonotype was counted between two and nine times. The chain has TRBV27 and TRBJ2-5; D tentatively fits TRBD1 or TRBD2 (6 bases each). The V and J ends lost 6 bases and 5 bases respectively, with 13 bases between them. The germline V gene has CDR1 MNHEY and CDR2 SMNVEV (reference sequence). This CDR3 is 13 amino acids long. CDR3 sequence (DNA): TGTGCCAGCAGGAGGGGGGTGGATGAGACCCAGTACTTC. It is translated as CASRRGVDETQYF.

V gene TRBV7-9 combines with J gene TRBJ1-4; D gene unclear. Germline CDR1 reads SEHNR; CDR2 reads FQNEAQ (reference sequence). V lost 2 bases, J lost 0 bases, and 13 bases lay in between. The CDR3 runs 17 residues. The chain's CDR3 is CASSLNSRTATNEKLFF. Here the CDR3 DNA reads TGTGCCAGCAGCTTAAATTCCCGGACGGCAACTAATGAAAAACTGTTTTTT. Full variable domain (rest looked up from reference TRBV7-9 and TRBJ1-4): DTGVSQNPRHKITKRGQNVTFRCDPISEHNRLYWYRQTLGQGPEFLTYFQNEAQLEKSRLLSDRFSAERPKGSFSTLEIQRTEQGDSAMYLCASSLNSRTATNEKLFFGSGTQLSVL.

In its sample, this clonotype was seen once. The V gene is TRBV14, the J gene TRBJ2-4; D uncertain. V gave up 1 base and J gave up 5 bases, with 12 bases separating them. This CDR3 comprises 15 residues. Germline lookup yields CDR1 SGHDN and CDR2 FVKESK. The CDR3 spells CASSQVSPRQNIQYF. CDR3 coding DNA: TGTGCCAGCAGCCAAGTGTCCCCCAGGCAAAACATTCAGTACTTC.

This sequence joins TRBV2 and TRBJ2-1; 13 bases line up with TRBD2. CDR1 SNHLY and CDR2 FYNNEI come from the germline V gene. The CDR3 consists of 14 residues. With V trimmed by 7 bases and J by 10 bases, 7 bases remained unmatched. This CDR3 is CASTTSGRAREQFF. In nucleotides, the CDR3 is TGTGCCAGCACCACTAGCGGGAGGGCCAGGGAGCAGTTCTTC.

The CDR3 DNA follows: TGTGCCAGCAGTTTATCGGGGTATCAGGGGCTAGCCAAAAACATTCAGTACTTC. It translates to CASSLSGYQGLAKNIQYF. The rearrangement links TRBV27 to TRBJ2-4, with D possibly being TRBD1 (6 bases). V was pared by 0 bases and J by 0 bases, with 15 bases between. The length of the CDR3 is 18 residues. Germline CDR1 is MNHEY and CDR2 is SMNVEV (reference sequence).

This rearrangement joins TRBV27 to TRBJ2-5; weak D call: TRBD2 (5 bases). The tail of the sequence fits TRBJ2-7 better, so the J call may be wrong. The CDR3 is 11 residues long. Germline assignment: CDR1 MNHEY and CDR2 SMNVEV (reference sequence). The CDR3 DNA reads TGTGCCAGCACGCGAGGGCGCGAGCAGTACTTC. Amino acid sequence: CASTRGREQYF.

The sample holds a few counts of this clonotype. The chain links TRBV29-1 to TRBJ2-7; D is unresolved. V lost 2 bases, J lost 3 bases, and 11 bases lay in between. The CDR3 covers 13 residues. CDR1 SQVTM and CDR2 ANQGSEA come from the germline V gene. CDR3 sequence (DNA): TGCAGCGTTGAATCGACTGGATTCTACGAGCAGTACTTC. This encodes CSVESTGFYEQYF.

This clonotype has a handful of counts. V usage is TRBV7-3 and J usage is TRBJ2-3; D could derive from TRBD1 or TRBD2 (5 bases each). Per germline, CDR1 SGHTA and CDR2 FQGTGA. The CDR3 is 13 residues long. The V and J ends lost 6 bases and 2 bases respectively, with 9 bases between them. DNA for the CDR3: TGTGCCAGCAGTACCGGGACCACAGATACGCAGTATTTT. It yields the protein CASSTGTTDTQYF.

The V call is TRBV5-1, the J call TRBJ1-4, with a weak D call TRBD1 (6 bases). The CDR3 is made up of 14 amino acids. V was pared by 5 bases and J by 7 bases, with 15 bases between. The germline gives CDR1 SGHRS, CDR2 YFSETQ. The CDR3 bases are TGCGCCAGCAGGGGGGCAGGAGTGATTGAAAAACTGTTTTTT. Encoded protein: CASRGAGVIEKLFF.

The chain recombines TRBV20-1 with TRBJ1-4; D is possibly TRBD1 (6 bases). CDR3 length: 13 amino acids. V lost 6 bases and J 5 bases, leaving 13 bases between the germline ends. CDR1 and CDR2 from the germline V gene are DFQATT and SNEGSKA (reference sequence). The DNA for the CDR3 is TGCAGTGCCCCAGGGGCACAGAATGAAAAACTGTTTTTT. Residues: CSAPGAQNEKLFF.

This clonotype has a handful of counts. J is TRBJ1-4 and V is TRBV12-3 or TRBV12-4; D gene ambiguous. Trimming pared 0 bases from V and 10 bases from J, leaving 12 bases between. The CDR3 is made up of 14 amino acids. The CDR3 here is CASSLAGYERKLFF. The CDR3 nucleotides read TGTGCCAGCAGTTTAGCGGGGTATGAACGAAAACTGTTTTTT.

The rearrangement uses TRBV27 and TRBJ1-5, with no clear D. Germline lookup yields CDR1 MNHEY and CDR2 SMNVEV (reference sequence). V shed 4 bases and J shed 7 bases, with 11 bases lying between them. The CDR3 covers 13 residues. CDR3 in DNA: TGTGCCAGCAGTTCCCGAGCCGGGCAGCCCCAGCATTTT. This gives the protein CASSSRAGQPQHF.

The table lists this clonotype with a few counts. The V gene is TRBV12-5, the J gene TRBJ1-1; the D is unclear. V lost 6 bases, J lost 4 bases, and 15 bases lay in between. From germline, CDR1 is LGHNT and CDR2 FRNRAP. CDR3 length: 14 amino acids. CDR3 protein: CASGPDGWGTEAFF. CDR3 in DNA: TGTGCTAGTGGCCCGGACGGGTGGGGCACTGAAGCTTTCTTT.

The V and J genes are TRBV12-3 or TRBV12-4 and TRBJ1-2, with D possibly being TRBD1 (5 bases). The CDR3 is made up of 12 amino acids. V was trimmed by 4 bases and J by 3 bases, leaving 6 bases between them. The CDR3 DNA follows: TGTGCCAGCAGTTGGGGACACTATGGCTACACCTTC. Protein sequence: CASSWGHYGYTF.

The rearrangement links TRBV12-3 or TRBV12-4 to TRBJ1-2, with D possibly TRBD1 on 6 matching bases. There are 15 residues in the CDR3. V was clipped by 5 bases and J by 8 bases, with 21 bases between them. The CDR3 sequence: CASSGLGAGIKGYTF. The CDR3 DNA reads as TGTGCCAGCAGTGGGTTGGGGGCAGGCATCAAGGGCTACACCTTC.

The chain links TRBV25-1 to TRBJ2-3, with 14 bases fitting TRBD2. V lost 4 bases to trimming and J lost 4 bases; unmatched junction nucleotides: 19. Germline V CDR1 and CDR2: MGHDK, SYGVNS. The CDR3 runs to 21 residues. DNA of the CDR3: TGTGCCAGCAGTGGCTTCCCGGGACTAGCGGGAGCTTTTTCGATGGCAGATACGCAGTATTTT. This translates into CASSGFPGLAGAFSMADTQYF.